This is a list of T cell receptor beta chains from one sample in a study of T-cell memory formation after mild COVID-19. A single record per CDR3 protein comes from TCRdb applying MiXCR to the 5' RACE reads. Among about 190,000 distinct CDR3 sequences listed, around 21% were seen once. Sequenced sample: PBMCs or a T cell subset sorted from them (not recorded which). These receptors all stem from an adult woman who had mild COVID-19 (a few samples of this study predate the infection). Cell type and time point are not known. The CDR3 runs from the conserved cysteine through the conserved F or W.

V: TRBV28; J: TRBJ1-1; CDR3: CASSLMDRMNTEAFF
V: TRBV27; J: TRBJ2-5; CDR3: CASSSSGRVRETQYF
V: TRBV6-6; J: TRBJ1-4; CDR3: CASSYKAEKLFF
V: TRBV12-5; J: TRBJ2-1; CDR3: CASGSRDRGLNEQFF
V: TRBV7-2; J: TRBJ2-2; CDR3: CASSQDRGHTGELFF
V: TRBV4-1; J: TRBJ1-1; CDR3: CASSQSRDRVFFSPNTEAFF
V: TRBV6-5; J: TRBJ2-2; CDR3: CASSYSRGSGELFF
V: TRBV6-5; J: TRBJ2-7; CDR3: CASSYGEEVYEQYF
V: TRBV3-1; J: TRBJ2-1; CDR3: CASSQVASGSEQFF
V: TRBV12-3/TRBV12-4; J: TRBJ2-3; CDR3: CASRWDGPSTDTQYF
V: TRBV11-2; J: TRBJ1-1; CDR3: CASSSTGKFVNTEAFF
V: TRBV10-3; J: TRBJ2-5; CDR3: CAISESAGSVETQYF